This T cell receptor (beta chain) emerged from a study of blood T cell repertoires in COVID-19 (dated by TCRdb to 2020 to 2022). Regarding the study in general: The collaborator samples originated in the United States, Italy and Spain and spanned the acute and convalescent phases of COVID-19. The material from the prospective study consisted of cDNA or gDNA derived from T cells, B-cell-depleted T cells, or PBMCs. Subjects who had been exposed to COVID-19, were actively infected with it, or had recovered from it provided the deeply sampled blood TCRbeta repertoires that made up the dataset. The repertoires were released in a freely available public database intended as a resource for research on the immune response to SARS-CoV-2. Samples came from the ongoing ImmuneRACE study (first 160 participants) plus 1,254 subjects from 6 global collaborators. A de-identified subject ID, COVID-19 status, age in years and sex were almost always included in the sample metadata. HLA class I and class II types, where available, came from metadata supplied by the sample provider rather than from assay-based typing. What the study reported, not specific to this receptor: Clinical and demographic metadata were provided uncurated, with the amount varying by source and participant.

The immunoSEQ Assay, a bias-controlled multiplex PCR, was used to amplify TCRbeta CDR3 regions from genomic DNA. The study's processing was this. Nucleated cell counts per sample were estimated from amplification of reference gene primers within the assay. Sequence reads were collapsed and filtered to measure the absolute abundance of every unique TCRbeta CDR3 rearrangement. For each sample, productive Simpson clonality was calculated by taking the square root of Simpson's diversity index across productive rearrangements. Here the immuneACCESS table is served through TCRdb, limited to in-frame sequences with V and J called. Missing clones are a known gap in these copies; in checked studies unresolved V genes cover under half, and the rest lacks a known reason. For V, J and clone size, that table is used; D and trimming come from the DNA. This sample has about 88,000 clones in its table, and around nine tenths of those were observed once. The ten most abundant clones make up 2.9% of the sample.

Concerning this clone itself: This receptor's antigen is unknown. Base qualities are missing; no much larger clone stands one base away.

The collaborating institutions used their own protocols to collect whole blood in K2EDTA tubes. Collaborator samples were shipped for TCRbeta analysis as frozen whole blood, isolated PBMCs, or DNA extracted from either sample type. The clonotype comes from a woman over 75 with acute or convalescent COVID-19. The sequenced sample was peripheral blood.

DNA sequence: TGCGCCAGCAGCTTGGGGGGCCCTAGCTCTGGAAACACCATATATTTT. Translated, this is CASSLGGPSSGNTIYF. The chain couples TRBV5-1 to TRBJ1-3, with TRBD1 tentatively as D gene (5 bases match). V is pared back by 0 bases and J by 0 bases, with 10 bases lying between the germline termini. The germline V gene supplies CDR1 SGHRS and CDR2 YFSETQ. The CDR3 runs 16 residues from the cysteine to the phenylalanine. Only the CDR3 DNA stays, 48 bases, in frame from base 1.